This T cell receptor beta chain is from a study of regulatory T cells in long-lasting Graves disease. Points from the study as a whole: Limited samples may have lowered accuracy. Persistent patients shared fewer than 3,500 public clonotypes among themselves. Newly diagnosed patients shared fewer, at 900 to 1,000. Persistent disease samples used TRBV28, TRBJ1-2 and TRBJ2-5 preferentially.

CDR3 regions were amplified by Arm-PCR using iRepertoire HTBI primers to build TCR beta libraries. TCRdb re-called the multiplex PCR reads with MiXCR, one entry per CDR3 protein. The data show some 440,000 distinct CDR3 sequences, roughly 20% seen once. Stated time point: persistent/refractory GD, antithyroid drugs over 5 years with positive TRAb. PBMC RNA served as the TCR library source. The CDR3 runs 13 residues. V was pared by 4 bases and J by 6 bases, with 10 bases between. For this clonotype: Its antigen is undetermined.

The TCR comes from a female donor with Graves disease. The chain joins TRBV12-3 or TRBV12-4 to TRBJ1-5, with D hard to call. Source: peripheral blood mononuclear cells (PBMCs), taken when the disease was refractory, from a patient treated with antithyroid drugs. CDR3 nucleotide sequence: TGTGCCAGCAGTTGGAGGCTTAGTCAGCCCCAGCATTTT. Its translation is CASSWRLSQPQHF.